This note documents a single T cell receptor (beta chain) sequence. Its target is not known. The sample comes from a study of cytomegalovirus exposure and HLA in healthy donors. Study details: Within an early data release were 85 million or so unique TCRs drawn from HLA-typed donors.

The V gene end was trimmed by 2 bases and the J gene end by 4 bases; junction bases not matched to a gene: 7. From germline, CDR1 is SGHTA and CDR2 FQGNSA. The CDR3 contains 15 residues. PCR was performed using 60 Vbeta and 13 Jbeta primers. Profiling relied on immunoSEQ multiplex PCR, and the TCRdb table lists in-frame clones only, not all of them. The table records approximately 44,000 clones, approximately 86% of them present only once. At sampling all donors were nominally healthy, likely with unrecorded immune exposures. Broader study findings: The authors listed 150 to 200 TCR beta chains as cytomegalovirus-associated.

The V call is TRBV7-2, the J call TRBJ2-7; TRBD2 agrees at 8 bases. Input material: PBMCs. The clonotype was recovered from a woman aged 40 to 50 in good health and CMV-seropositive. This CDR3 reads CASSLQRGGNYEQYF. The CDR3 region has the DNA TGTGCCAGCAGCTTACAACGGGGGGGCAATTACGAGCAGTACTTC. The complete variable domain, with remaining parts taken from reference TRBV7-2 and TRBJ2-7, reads GAGVSQSPSNKVTEKGKDVELRCDPISGHTALYWYRQSLGQGLEFLIYFQGNSAPDKSGLPSDRFSAERTGGSVSTLTIQRTQQEDSAVYLCASSLQRGGNYEQYFGPGTRLTVT.